The present entry profiles one TCR beta chain with its context. The source of the sample is a study of control samples from healthy donors and cancer patients. Libraries were prepared by immunoSEQ multiplex PCR; TCRdb keeps only in-frame clonotypes and omits some of them. The sample yields about 120,000 clones, roughly 87% seen once. V lost 1 base to trimming and J lost 4 bases, with 11 bases between them. CDR3 size: 14 residues. Germline lookup yields CDR1 MGHDK and CDR2 SYGVNS. What was sequenced was blood. The receptor was derived from a man in his forties or fifties in good health. The chain combines TRBV25-1 with TRBJ2-7; possibly TRBD1 for D (5 bases). In nucleotides, the CDR3 is TGTGCCAGCAGTGAATCGGCAGGGTTTTACGAGCAGTACTTC. Amino acids: CASSESAGFYEQYF.